A selection of T cell receptor beta chains follows, all from one sample in a study of T cell responses to AZD1222 COVID-19 vaccine. Here immunoSEQ multiplex PCR was the method, and the copy in TCRdb shows in-frame clones only, minus some. This table holds around 80,000 clones, about 88% found once. The input for sequencing was peripheral blood, taken on day 0 of AZD1222 vaccination. The origin of the receptors is an adult in good health. Each CDR3 is given with its conserved first and last residue. A D gene is named only where the DNA matches it firmly. Only some rows state a clone size, as once, few, many or a class for expanded clones.

J gene	clone size	D gene	V gene	CDR3 DNA	CDR3 protein
TRBJ2-3	once	NA	TRBV6-1	TGTGCCAGCAGTGAATTGAGGGGGGGCACAGATACGCAGTATTTT	CASSELRGGTDTQYF
TRBJ1-1	once	TRBD1	TRBV27	TGTGCCAGCAGTTCGGGACAGCAGAACACTGAAGCTTTCTTT	CASSSGQQNTEAFF
TRBJ2-2	NA	TRBD2	TRBV14	TGTGCCAGCAGCCAACTGGGGAGGGCTAGCGGGAGCCCCGGGGAGCTGTTTTTT	CASSQLGRASGSPGELFF
TRBJ2-5	NA	NA	TRBV6-5	TGTGCCGTCTTGGACGCATACCGACAAGAGACCCAGTACTTC	CAVLDAYRQETQYF
TRBJ2-7	few	NA	TRBV28	TGTGCCAGCACCCCGGGGGCTACATACGAGCAGTACTTC	CASTPGATYEQYF
TRBJ2-7	NA	TRBD2	TRBV27	TGTGCCAGCAGCGGACTAGCGGGTTTCTACGAGCAGTACTTC	CASSGLAGFYEQYF
TRBJ2-3	NA	NA	TRBV12-5	TGTGCTAGTGCCAACTACAGGGCCACAGATACGCAGTATTTT	CASANYRATDTQYF
TRBJ1-1	NA	NA	TRBV29-1	TGCAGCGCCAATAAAGGCTCCATAGGCACTGAAGCTTTCTTT	CSANKGSIGTEAFF
TRBJ2-5	NA	NA	TRBV18	TGTGCCAGCTCACCACCGGGGTCCCAAGAGACCCAGTACTTC	CASSPPGSQETQYF
TRBJ2-7	few	TRBD1	TRBV5-1	TGCGCCAGCAGCTGGACAGGGGGTCAGAAGGACGAGCAGTACTTC	CASSWTGGQKDEQYF
TRBJ1-2	NA	NA	TRBV6-5	TGTGCCAGCAGTCTCGACAGTGCCTATGGCTACACCTTC	CASSLDSAYGYTF
TRBJ1-2	NA	NA	TRBV19	TGTGCCAGTCAAATCTCGGACGGAGATCGTGGCTACACCTTC	CASQISDGDRGYTF
TRBJ1-5	NA	NA	TRBV6-2/TRBV6-3	TGTGCCAGCAGTAGAAGGCCGAATCAGCCCCAGCATTTT	CASSRRPNQPQHF
TRBJ1-1	NA	TRBD1	TRBV5-1	TGCGCCAGCAGCTTTGCTCAGGGGGCCGCTGAAGCTTTCTTT	CASSFAQGAAEAFF
TRBJ2-3	once	TRBD2	TRBV2	TGTGCCAGCAGAGGGACTAGCGGGGGTGGTGATACGCAGTATTTT	CASRGTSGGGDTQYF
TRBJ2-7	NA	TRBD2	TRBV6-4	TGTGCCAGCAGTGATCTAGCGGGAGCGTCCTACGAGCAGTACTTC	CASSDLAGASYEQYF
TRBJ1-4	NA	NA	TRBV2	TGTGCCAGCAGTACCCCGGCAGGGAGGAATGAAAAACTGTTTTTT	CASSTPAGRNEKLFF
TRBJ2-1	NA	NA	TRBV7-2	TGTGCCAGCAGCTTAGTGGGGGATTCCTACAATGAGCAGTTCTTC	CASSLVGDSYNEQFF
TRBJ2-3	NA	NA	TRBV12-3/TRBV12-4	TGTGCCAGCAGTTGGGGCACAGATACGCAGTATTTT	CASSWGTDTQYF
TRBJ2-4	NA	TRBD2	TRBV24-1	TGTGCCACCAGTGCTAGCGGGAGGGTAACCAAAAACATTCAGTACTTC	CATSASGRVTKNIQYF
TRBJ2-5	NA	NA	TRBV7-9	TGTGCCAGCAGCCTCAGGAGGGAGACCCAGTACTTC	CASSLRRETQYF
TRBJ2-1	few	NA	TRBV19	TGTGCCAGTGGAGGTAGCTCCTACAATGAGCAGTTCTTC	CASGGSSYNEQFF